Here is one T cell receptor beta chain with its context. The sample comes from a study of blood T cell repertoires in COVID-19. As for the study in general: PBMCs, B-cell-depleted T cells, or T cells were the source of the cDNA or gDNA that made up the material.

The data were produced by immunoSEQ multiplex PCR, yet TCRdb's version contains in-frame clones alone and is incomplete. Among around 61,000 clones listed, around 80% were seen once. The receptor was isolated from a man aged 80 or over with acute or convalescent COVID-19. The sequenced sample consisted of peripheral blood.

CDR3 residues: CASSPGGFHAGELFF. CDR3 in DNA: TGTGCCAGCAGCCCCGGGGGGTTTCACGCCGGGGAGCTGTTTTTT. The rearrangement links TRBV14 to TRBJ2-2; the match to TRBD2 covers 7 bases. The CDR3 is 15 amino acids. J gave up 6 bases and V 4 bases, and 8 bases lay outside the gene matches. CDR1 is SGHDN, CDR2 FVKESK, per germline.